Detailed here is one TCR beta chain. What it recognizes is unknown. Collection of lesional scalp punch biopsies and peripheral blood was performed in alopecia areata patients. CD4+ and CD8+ T cells were sorted from PBMCs stained for CD3, CD4 and CD8. The data originate from a study of CD8+ T cells in alopecia areata. RNA extraction and reverse transcription yielded cDNA as sequencing template. The assay was immunoSEQ multiplex PCR, and TCRdb's table has in-frame clones only and misses some. Of about 64,000 clones in the sample, around 44% were seen once. Whole-study results and caveats: Whereas mice showed it more clearly, TCR sharing across patients was murkier, possibly because of HLA. Normal-skin resident alphabeta T cells also appear among scalp sample sequences.

Sequencing was carried out using NKG2D-low CD8+ T cells sorted from blood. The TCR sequence derives from a human donor with alopecia areata.

CDR3 sequence: CASSLAQGVDTQYF. As DNA, the CDR3 is TGTGCCAGCAGCTTAGCGCAGGGTGTCGATACGCAGTATTTT. J is TRBJ2-3 and V is TRBV7-8, with D perhaps TRBD1 (5 bases). V shed 0 bases and J shed 6 bases, with 10 bases lying between them. In germline, CDR1 is SGHVS, CDR2 FQNEAQ. The CDR3 is 14 amino acids.